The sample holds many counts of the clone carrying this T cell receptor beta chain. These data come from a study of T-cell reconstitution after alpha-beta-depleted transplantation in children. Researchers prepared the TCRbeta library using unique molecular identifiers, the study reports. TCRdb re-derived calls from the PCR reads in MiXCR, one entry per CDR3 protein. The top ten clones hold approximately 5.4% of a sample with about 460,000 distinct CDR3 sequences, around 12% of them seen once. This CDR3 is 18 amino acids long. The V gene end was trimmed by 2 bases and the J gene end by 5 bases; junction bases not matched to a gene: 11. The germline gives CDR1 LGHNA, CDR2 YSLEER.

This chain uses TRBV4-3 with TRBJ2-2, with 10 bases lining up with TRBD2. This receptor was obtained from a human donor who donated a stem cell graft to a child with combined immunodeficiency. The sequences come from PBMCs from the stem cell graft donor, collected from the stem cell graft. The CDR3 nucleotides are TGCGCCAGCAGCCAAAAGGCTAGCGGGAGCGTTTTGACCGGGGAGCTGTTTTTT. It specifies CASSQKASGSVLTGELFF.